This TCR beta chain emerged from a study of PD-1 blockade in mismatch repair-deficient tumors. There are 15 residues in the CDR3. Germline CDR1 reads SGHNT; CDR2 reads YYREEE (reference sequence). Losses at the gene ends were 4 bases for V and 3 bases for J; bases not matched to a gene: 6. Some clones are missing from TCRdb's copy, which holds only in-frame ones; the method was immunoSEQ multiplex PCR. The sample includes tens of thousands of clones, more than 80% seen only once; the top ten take over 4.5%. The genes are TRBV5-4 and TRBJ2-2; 7 positions match TRBD2. The sequences come from peripheral blood, collected 44 weeks after starting pembrolizumab. This clonotype was sampled from an adult with mismatch repair-deficient cancer. The CDR3 loop reads CASSGDAGDTGELFF. The CDR3 DNA reads TGTGCCAGCAGCGGGGACGCGGGAGACACCGGGGAGCTGTTTTTT.